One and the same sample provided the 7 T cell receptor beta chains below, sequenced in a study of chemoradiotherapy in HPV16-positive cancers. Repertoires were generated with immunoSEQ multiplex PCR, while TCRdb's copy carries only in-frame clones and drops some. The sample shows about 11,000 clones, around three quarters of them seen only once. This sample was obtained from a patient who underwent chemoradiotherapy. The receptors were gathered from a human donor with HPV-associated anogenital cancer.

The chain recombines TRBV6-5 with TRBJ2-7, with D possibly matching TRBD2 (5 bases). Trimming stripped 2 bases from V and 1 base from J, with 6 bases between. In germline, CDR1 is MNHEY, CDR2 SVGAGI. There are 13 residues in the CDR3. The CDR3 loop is CASSYEGSYEQYF. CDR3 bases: TGTGCCAGCAGTTACGAGGGATCCTACGAGCAGTACTTC.

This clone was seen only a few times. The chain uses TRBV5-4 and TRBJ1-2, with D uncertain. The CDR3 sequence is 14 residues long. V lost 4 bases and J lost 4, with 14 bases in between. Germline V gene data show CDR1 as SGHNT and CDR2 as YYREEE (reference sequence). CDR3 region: CASSTYRYSYGYTF. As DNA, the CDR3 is TGTGCCAGCAGCACGTACCGGTACAGCTATGGCTACACCTTC.

Here the CDR3 reads CASSVTGGNYGYTF. The CDR3 nucleotides are TGTGCCAGCAGCGTGACAGGGGGTAACTATGGCTACACCTTC. The genes are TRBV5-5 and TRBJ1-2; 9 nucleotides match TRBD1. The CDR3 has 14 residues. Germline lookup yields CDR1 SGHKS and CDR2 YYEKEE (reference sequence). Trimming took 4 bases from V and 1 from J; bases not matched to a gene: 2.

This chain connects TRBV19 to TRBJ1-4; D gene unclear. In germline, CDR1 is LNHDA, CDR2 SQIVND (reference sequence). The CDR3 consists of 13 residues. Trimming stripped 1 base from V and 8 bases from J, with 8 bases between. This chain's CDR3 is CASSIGVGEKLFF. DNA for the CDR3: TGTGCCAGTAGTATAGGGGTTGGAGAAAAACTGTTTTTT.

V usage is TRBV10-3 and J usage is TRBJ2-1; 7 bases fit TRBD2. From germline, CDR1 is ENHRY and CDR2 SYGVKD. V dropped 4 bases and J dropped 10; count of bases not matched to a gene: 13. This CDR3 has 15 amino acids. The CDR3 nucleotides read TGTGCCATCAGTGTGACGGGGCAGCAGGGAGGGGAGCAGTTCTTC. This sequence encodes CAISVTGQQGGEQFF.

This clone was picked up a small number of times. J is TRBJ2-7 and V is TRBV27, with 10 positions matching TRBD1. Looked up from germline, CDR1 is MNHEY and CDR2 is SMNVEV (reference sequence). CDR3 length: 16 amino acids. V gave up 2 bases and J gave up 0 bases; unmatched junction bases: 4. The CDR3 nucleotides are TGTGCCAGCAGTTTAGGGGACAGGGGACTCTCCTACGAGCAGTACTTC. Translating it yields CASSLGDRGLSYEQYF.

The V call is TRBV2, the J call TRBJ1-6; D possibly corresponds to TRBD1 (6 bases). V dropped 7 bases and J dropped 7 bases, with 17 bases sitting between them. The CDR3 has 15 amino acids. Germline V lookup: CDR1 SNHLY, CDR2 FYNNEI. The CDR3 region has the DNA TGTGCCAGCATCATCGGGGGGCAGGAAAATTCACCCCTCCACTTT. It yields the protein CASIIGGQENSPLHF.